What follows describes a single T cell receptor beta chain. This entry comes from a study of blood T cell repertoires in COVID-19. For the study at large: COVID-19 samples, acute and convalescent, were from the United States, Italy and Spain. Nucleic acid was either cDNA or gDNA, and it came from T cells, B-cell-depleted T cells, or PBMCs.

Sequencing was performed with immunoSEQ multiplex PCR; in TCRdb, only in-frame clones are kept and a portion is missing. The sample records about 250,000 clones, roughly 85% being singletons. The germline gives CDR1 MGHRA, CDR2 YSYEKL. Between the trimmed V and J ends, which lost 3 bases and 1 base, there was a span of 13 bases. This CDR3 has 16 amino acids. The chain employs TRBV4-1 and TRBJ1-3, with a tentative D call TRBD1 (6 bases). This receptor was taken from a man younger than 35 with active or convalescent COVID-19. Material: peripheral blood. The CDR3 nucleotides are TGCGCCAGCAGCCAGGAAACAGGGAAATCTGGAAACACCATATATTTT. This sequence encodes CASSQETGKSGNTIYF.